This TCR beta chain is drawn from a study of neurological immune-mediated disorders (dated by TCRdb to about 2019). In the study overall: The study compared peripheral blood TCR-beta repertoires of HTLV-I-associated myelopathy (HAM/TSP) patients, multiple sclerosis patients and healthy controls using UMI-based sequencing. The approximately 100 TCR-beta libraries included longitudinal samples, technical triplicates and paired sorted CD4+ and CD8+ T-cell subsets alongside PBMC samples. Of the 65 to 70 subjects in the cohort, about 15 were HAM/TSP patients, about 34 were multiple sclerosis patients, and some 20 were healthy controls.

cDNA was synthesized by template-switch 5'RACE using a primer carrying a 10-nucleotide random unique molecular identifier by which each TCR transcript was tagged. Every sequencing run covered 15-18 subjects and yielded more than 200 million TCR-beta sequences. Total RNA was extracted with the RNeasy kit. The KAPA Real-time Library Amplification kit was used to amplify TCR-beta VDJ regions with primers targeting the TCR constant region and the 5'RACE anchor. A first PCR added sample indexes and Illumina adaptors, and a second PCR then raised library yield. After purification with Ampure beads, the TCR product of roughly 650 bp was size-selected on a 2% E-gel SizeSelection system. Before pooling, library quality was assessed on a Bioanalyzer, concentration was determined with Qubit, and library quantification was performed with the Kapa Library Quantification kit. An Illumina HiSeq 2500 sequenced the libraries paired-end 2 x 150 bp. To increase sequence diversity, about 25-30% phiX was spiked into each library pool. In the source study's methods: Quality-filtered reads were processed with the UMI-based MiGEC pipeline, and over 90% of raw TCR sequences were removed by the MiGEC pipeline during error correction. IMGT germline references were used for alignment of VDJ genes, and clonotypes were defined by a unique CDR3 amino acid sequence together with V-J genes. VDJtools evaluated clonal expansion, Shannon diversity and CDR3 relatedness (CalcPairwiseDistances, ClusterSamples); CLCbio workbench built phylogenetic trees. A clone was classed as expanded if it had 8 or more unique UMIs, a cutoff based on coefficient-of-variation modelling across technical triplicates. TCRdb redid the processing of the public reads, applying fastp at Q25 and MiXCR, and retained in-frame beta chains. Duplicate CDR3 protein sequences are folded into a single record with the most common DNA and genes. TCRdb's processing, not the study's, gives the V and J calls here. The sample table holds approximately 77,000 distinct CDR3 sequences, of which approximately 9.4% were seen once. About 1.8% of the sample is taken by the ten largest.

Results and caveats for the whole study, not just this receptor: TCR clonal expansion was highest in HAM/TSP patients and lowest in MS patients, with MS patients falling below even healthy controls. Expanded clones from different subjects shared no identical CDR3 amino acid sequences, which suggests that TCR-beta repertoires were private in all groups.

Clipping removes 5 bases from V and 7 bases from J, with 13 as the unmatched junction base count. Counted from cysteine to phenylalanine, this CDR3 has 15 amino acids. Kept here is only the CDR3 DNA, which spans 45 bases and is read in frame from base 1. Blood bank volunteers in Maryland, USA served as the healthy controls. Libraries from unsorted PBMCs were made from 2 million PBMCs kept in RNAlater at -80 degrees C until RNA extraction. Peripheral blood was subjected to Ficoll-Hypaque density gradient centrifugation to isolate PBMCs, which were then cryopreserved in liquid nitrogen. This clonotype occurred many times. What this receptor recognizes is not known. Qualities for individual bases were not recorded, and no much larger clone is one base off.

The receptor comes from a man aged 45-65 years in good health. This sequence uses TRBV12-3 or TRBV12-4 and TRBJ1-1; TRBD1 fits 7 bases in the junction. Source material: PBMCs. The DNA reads TGTGCCAGCAGTCTTTATTTGGACAGGCTGGGTGAAGCTTTCTTT. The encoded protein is CASSLYLDRLGEAFF.